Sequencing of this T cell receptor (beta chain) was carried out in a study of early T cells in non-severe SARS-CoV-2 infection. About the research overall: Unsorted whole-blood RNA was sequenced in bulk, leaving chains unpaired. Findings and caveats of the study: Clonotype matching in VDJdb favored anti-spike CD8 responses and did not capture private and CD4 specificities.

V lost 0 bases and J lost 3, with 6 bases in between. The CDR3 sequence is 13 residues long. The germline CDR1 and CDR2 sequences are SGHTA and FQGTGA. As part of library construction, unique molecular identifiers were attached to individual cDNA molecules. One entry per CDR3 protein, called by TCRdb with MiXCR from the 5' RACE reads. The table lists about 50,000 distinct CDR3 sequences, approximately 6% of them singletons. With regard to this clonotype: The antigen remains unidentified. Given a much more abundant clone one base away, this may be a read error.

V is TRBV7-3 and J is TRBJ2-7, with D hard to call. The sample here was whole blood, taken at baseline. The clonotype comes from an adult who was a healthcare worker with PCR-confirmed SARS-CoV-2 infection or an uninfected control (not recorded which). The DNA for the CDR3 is TGTGCCAGCAGCTTAACGTCCAGCTACGAGCAGTACTTC. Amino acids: CASSLTSSYEQYF.